This T cell receptor (beta chain) appears in the sequencing data of a study of identical twins. Study results and limitations: Sharing of beta out-of-frame sequences by twins showed a weaker excess. Reduced insertions were recorded for abundant cord blood beta clonotypes, with no such pattern in memory repertoires. Sequences that were out-of-frame, alpha and twin-shared displayed an excess of low generation probability. The study reached conclusions through statistical analysis that was cross-sectional, not following the same donors.

Trimming removed 3 bases at V and 7 bases at J, with 15 bases between. Germline CDR1 and CDR2: MNHEY and SMNVEV (reference sequence). CDR3 length: 14 amino acids. This clonotype was detected many times. Its antigen is unidentified. MiXCR, run by TCRdb on the 5' RACE reads, gives a single entry per CDR3 protein. The sample records around 240,000 distinct CDR3 sequences, 5.5% to 7% being singletons. This same sample was also taken into another study, of yellow fever vaccine responses in identical twins.

The sequenced sample was memory (CD45RO+) T cells sorted from blood. The V call is TRBV27, the J call TRBJ1-2; D unclear. This clonotype was obtained from a woman between 18 and 29 years old in good health. As DNA, the CDR3 is TGTGCCAGCAGTTTTGGTCGGATGGACGGTGGCTACACCTTC. It translates to CASSFGRMDGGYTF.